This TCR beta chain was sequenced in a study of T cell repertoires in cytomegalovirus infection. Looking at the study overall: Recently identified HLA-C-restricted CMV epitopes and well-studied HLA-B-restricted CMV epitopes were used by the study. Public TCR beta signatures indicated both CMV infection and matching HLA type. Study-wide points: HLA-C-restricted TCR beta clonotypes specific for CMV led the ex vivo response. People with CMV and the relevant HLA were identified by cumulative public TCR beta family frequency.

TCRdb re-derived calls from the reads in MiXCR, one entry per CDR3 protein. Of some 480,000 distinct CDR3 sequences in the sample, around 30% were seen once. With 1 base removed from V and 2 bases from J, the gap between germline ends came to 12 bases. This CDR3 spans 15 amino acids. The germline V gene has CDR1 SGHAT and CDR2 FQNNGV. For this clonotype: Its antigen is still unknown.

The input for sequencing was cultured PBMCs, taken from culture after CMV antigen stimulation. The chain has TRBV11-2 and TRBJ2-7; D is ambiguous. The clonotype was recovered from a human donor in good health (CMV status not recorded). Some clones in this sample may be carry-over from other donors' samples. CDR3: CASSLASTSPYEQYV. DNA for the CDR3: TGTGCCAGCAGCTTAGCGTCCACTTCCCCCTACGAGCAGTACGTC.